Described below is a single T cell receptor (beta chain) sequence and its context. The entry originates in a study of tumor-infiltrating lymphocytes in oesophageal squamous cell carcinoma. The V segment lost 5 bases and the J segment 4 bases; nucleotides outside the gene matches: 13. The CDR3 sequence is 17 residues long. Germline loops: CDR1 SGHAT, CDR2 FQNNGV. TCRdb reanalysed the PCR reads using MiXCR and keeps one entry per CDR3 protein. The table records about 10,000 distinct CDR3 sequences, roughly 57% of them present only once. Sequencing was carried out using esophageal tumor tissue. The clonotype was recovered from a female donor with esophageal squamous cell carcinoma. V usage is TRBV11-2 and J usage is TRBJ2-7; 11 nucleotides align to TRBD2. This chain's CDR3 is CASSHWATSGAEYEQYF. CDR3 DNA: TGTGCCAGCAGCCACTGGGCGACTAGCGGGGCCGAGTACGAGCAGTACTTC.